This TCR beta chain stems from a study of blood T cell repertoires in COVID-19. In the original analysis: Scientists estimated how many nucleated cells there were by amplifying reference gene primers. TCRdb's table, derived via immunoSEQ multiplex PCR, lists solely in-frame clones and lacks some. V, J and clone size are taken as reported in that table, and D and trimming were inferred from the DNA itself. This table holds 120,000 to 150,000 clones, around four fifths found once. Individuals drawn from around 24 US areas were about 18 to 90 years old. Losses at the gene ends were 6 bases for V and 8 bases for J; bases not matched to a gene: 8. The germline gives CDR1 SEHNR, CDR2 FQNEAQ (reference sequence). This CDR3 region has 16 residues.

This receptor was taken from a woman aged 40 to 50 who had recovered from COVID-19. The material sequenced was PBMCs or T cells enriched from blood (not recorded which). The chain recombines TRBV7-9 with TRBJ1-6; 12 bases agree with TRBD1. CDR3 loop: CASRGTGGGLHSPLHF. DNA of the CDR3: TGTGCCAGCAGAGGGACAGGGGGCGGTCTACATTCACCCCTCCACTTT.